This is a list of T cell receptor beta chains from one sample in a study of CXCR3-negative and CXCR3-positive naive CD8 T cells. TCRdb reanalyzed the 5' RACE reads and collapses them to one entry per CDR3 protein, without DNA. The sample table sets out fewer than 80,000 distinct CDR3 sequences. The specimen was naive CXCR3- CD8+ T cells from blood. The source is a human donor in good health. Some clones in this sample may be carry-over from other donors' samples. The CDR3 runs from the conserved cysteine through the conserved F or W.

V	J	CDR3
TRBV29-1	TRBJ2-1	CSVDGTGVKGTDEQFF
TRBV29-1	TRBJ2-5	CSVAGVQETQYF
TRBV14	TRBJ2-1	CASSQDGTTSYNEQFF
TRBV7-6	TRBJ2-1	CASSSRQVDNEQFF
TRBV20-1	TRBJ1-4	CSARDHLGPDTNEKLFF
TRBV7-9	TRBJ2-1	CASSSLAGSYNEQFF
TRBV12-3/TRBV12-4	TRBJ2-1	CASRRTGGVYNEQFF
TRBV14	TRBJ2-7	CASSQDRRASGTYEQYF
TRBV27	TRBJ1-2	CASKPGQTYGYTF
TRBV29-1	TRBJ2-7	CSVVGLSAPEQYF
TRBV18	TRBJ1-1	CAGASGQVNTEAFF
TRBV29-1	TRBJ2-7	CSVVKGSYEQYF
TRBV5-3	TRBJ2-3	CARSLERSRKEDTQYF
TRBV6-2/TRBV6-3	TRBJ2-3	CASTLAGADTDTQYF
TRBV29-1	TRBJ2-1	CSVGDELNNEQFF
TRBV20-1	TRBJ2-7	CSARAGVDYEQYF
TRBV5-4	TRBJ1-1	CASSRGLDWDEAFF